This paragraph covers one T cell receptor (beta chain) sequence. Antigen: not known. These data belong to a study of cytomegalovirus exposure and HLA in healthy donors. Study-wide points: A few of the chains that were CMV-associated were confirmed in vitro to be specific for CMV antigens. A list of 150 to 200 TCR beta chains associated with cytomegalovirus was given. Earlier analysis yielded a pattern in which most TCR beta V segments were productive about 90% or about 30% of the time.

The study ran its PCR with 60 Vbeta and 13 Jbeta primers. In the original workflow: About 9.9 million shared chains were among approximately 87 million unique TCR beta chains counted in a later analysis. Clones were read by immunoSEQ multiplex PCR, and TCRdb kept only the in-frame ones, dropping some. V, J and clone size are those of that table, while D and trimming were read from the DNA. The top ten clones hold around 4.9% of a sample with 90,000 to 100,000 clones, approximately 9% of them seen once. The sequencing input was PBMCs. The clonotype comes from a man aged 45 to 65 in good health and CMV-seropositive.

CDR3 DNA: TGCAGTGCTGGACTAGGCGACACCATATATTTT. Translation gives CSAGLGDTIYF. The chain employs TRBV20-1 and TRBJ1-3; no clear D. Germline CDR1 is DFQATT and CDR2 is SNEGSKA (reference sequence). V was cut by 5 bases and J by 8 bases, with 10 bases left in between. The CDR3 contains 11 residues.